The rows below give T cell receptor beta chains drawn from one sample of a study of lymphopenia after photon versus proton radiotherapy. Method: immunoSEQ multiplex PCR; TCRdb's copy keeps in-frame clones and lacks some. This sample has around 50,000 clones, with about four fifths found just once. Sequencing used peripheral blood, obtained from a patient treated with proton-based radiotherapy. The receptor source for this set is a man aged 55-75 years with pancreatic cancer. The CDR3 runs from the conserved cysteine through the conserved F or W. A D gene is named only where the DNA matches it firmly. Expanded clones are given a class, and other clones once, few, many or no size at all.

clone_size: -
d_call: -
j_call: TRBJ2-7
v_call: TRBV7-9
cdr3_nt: TGTGCCAGCAGCTTAGGCTACACCTACGAGCAGTACTTC
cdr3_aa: CASSLGYTYEQYF

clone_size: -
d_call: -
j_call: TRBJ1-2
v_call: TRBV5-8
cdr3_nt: TGTGCCAGCAGCTCCCGGGGGGTTATCTTCGTCTACACCTTC
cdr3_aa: CASSSRGVIFVYTF

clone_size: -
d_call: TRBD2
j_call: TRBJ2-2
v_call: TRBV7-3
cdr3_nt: TGTGCCAGCAGCCCCGGACTAGCCGGCACCGGGGAGCTGTTTTTT
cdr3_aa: CASSPGLAGTGELFF

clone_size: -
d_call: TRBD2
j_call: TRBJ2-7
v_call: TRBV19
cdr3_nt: TGTGCCAGTAGTATCGGCTTGTGGGGAGGGCCCTACGAGCAGTACTTC
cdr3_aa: CASSIGLWGGPYEQYF

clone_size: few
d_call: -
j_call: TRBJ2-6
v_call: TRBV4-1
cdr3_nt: TGCGCCAGCAGCTTTAGCTACTCTGGGGCCAACGTCCTGACTTTC
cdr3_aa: CASSFSYSGANVLTF

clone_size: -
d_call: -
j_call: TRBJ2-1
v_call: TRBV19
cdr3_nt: TGTGCCAGTAGTATATATCGGAGTGAGCAGTTCTTC
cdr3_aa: CASSIYRSEQFF

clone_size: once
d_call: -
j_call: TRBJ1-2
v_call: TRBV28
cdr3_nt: TGTGCCAGCAGTTTAGAACAGGCCGTCTATGGCTACACCTTC
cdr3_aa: CASSLEQAVYGYTF

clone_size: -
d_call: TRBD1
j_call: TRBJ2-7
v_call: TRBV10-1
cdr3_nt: TGCGCCAGCAGGTTGAGGGACAGGGGGCACGAGCAGTACTTC
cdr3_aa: CASRLRDRGHEQYF

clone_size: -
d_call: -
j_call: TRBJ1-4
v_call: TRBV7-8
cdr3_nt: TGTGCCAGCAGCTTAGCGGAGACATATCCGGAGGGAAAACTGTTTTTT
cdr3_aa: CASSLAETYPEGKLFF

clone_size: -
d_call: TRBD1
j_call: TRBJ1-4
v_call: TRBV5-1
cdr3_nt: TGCGCCAGCAGCGGGCAGGGGGCGGGTGAAAAACTGTTTTTT
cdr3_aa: CASSGQGAGEKLFF

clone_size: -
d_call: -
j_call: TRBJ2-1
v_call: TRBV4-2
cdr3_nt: TGTGCCAGCAGCCAAGAAGGGAGCGGCAATTACAATGAGCAGTTCTTC
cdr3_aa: CASSQEGSGNYNEQFF

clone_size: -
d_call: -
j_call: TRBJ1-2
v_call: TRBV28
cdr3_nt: TGTGCCAGCAGTTTTTCGGTAGGAGACGGCGCTAACTATGGCTACACCTTC
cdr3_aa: CASSFSVGDGANYGYTF

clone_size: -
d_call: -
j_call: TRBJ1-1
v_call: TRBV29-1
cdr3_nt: TGCAGCGTAGTACCTCAGAACACTGAAGCTTTCTTT
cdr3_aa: CSVVPQNTEAFF

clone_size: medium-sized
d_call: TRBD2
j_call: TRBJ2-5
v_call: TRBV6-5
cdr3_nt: TGTGCCAGCAGGTCTAGCGGGAGCTACGGCGAGACCCAGTACTTC
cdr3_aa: CASRSSGSYGETQYF

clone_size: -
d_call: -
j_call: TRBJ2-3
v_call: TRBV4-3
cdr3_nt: TGCGCCAGCACCCGGACGTTAAGGCAGCCCGGAGATACGCAGTATTTT
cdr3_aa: CASTRTLRQPGDTQYF

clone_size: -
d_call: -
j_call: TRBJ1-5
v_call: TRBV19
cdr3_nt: TGTGCCAGTAGTATAGCCCCAGGAAGCTTTAGCAATCAGCCCCAGCATTTT
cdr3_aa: CASSIAPGSFSNQPQHF